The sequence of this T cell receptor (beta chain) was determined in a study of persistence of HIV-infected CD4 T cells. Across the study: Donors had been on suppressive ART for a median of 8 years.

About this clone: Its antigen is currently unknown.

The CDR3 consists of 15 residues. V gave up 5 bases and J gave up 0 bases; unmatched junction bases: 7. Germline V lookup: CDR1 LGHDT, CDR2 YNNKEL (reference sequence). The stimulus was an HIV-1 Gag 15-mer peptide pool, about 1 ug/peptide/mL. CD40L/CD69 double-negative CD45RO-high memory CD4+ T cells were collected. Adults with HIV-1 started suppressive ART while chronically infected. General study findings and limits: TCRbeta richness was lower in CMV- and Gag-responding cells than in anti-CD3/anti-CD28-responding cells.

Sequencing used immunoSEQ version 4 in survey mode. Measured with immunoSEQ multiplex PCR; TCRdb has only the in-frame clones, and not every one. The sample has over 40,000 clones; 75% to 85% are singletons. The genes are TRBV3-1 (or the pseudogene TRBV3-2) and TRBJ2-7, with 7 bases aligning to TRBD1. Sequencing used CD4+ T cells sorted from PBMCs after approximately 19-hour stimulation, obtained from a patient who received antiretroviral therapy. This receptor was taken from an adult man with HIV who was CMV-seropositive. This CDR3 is CASSKTGKNSYEQYF. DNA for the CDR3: TGTGCCAGCAGCAAGACAGGGAAAAACTCCTACGAGCAGTACTTC.